The rows below give T cell receptor beta chains drawn from one sample of a study of OX40 agonist ivuxolimab in advanced cancers. The data were produced by immunoSEQ multiplex PCR, yet TCRdb's version contains in-frame clones alone and is incomplete. The sample lists about 77,000 clones, about 84% occurring once. Sequenced here: CD4+ or CD8+ T cells sorted from blood, sampled in a trial of the OX40 agonist ivuxolimab. These receptors were collected from an adult with an advanced solid tumor such as melanoma, head and neck, liver or kidney cancer. The CDR3 runs from the conserved cysteine through the conserved F or W. D genes are given only for firm matches. Size is omitted from some rows. Given values are once, few, many or a class for expanded clones.

cdr3_aa,cdr3_nt,j_call,d_call,clone_size,v_call
CASSQGQEDTQYF,TGTGCCAGCAGTCAGGGCCAGGAAGATACGCAGTATTTT,TRBJ2-3,-,-,TRBV2
CASSPTGSYNEQFF,TGCGCCAGCAGCCCAACAGGGTCCTACAATGAGCAGTTCTTC,TRBJ2-1,-,-,TRBV4-1
CASRSRPQKTNEKLFF,TGTGCCAGTCGGTCCCGGCCACAGAAGACTAATGAAAAACTGTTTTTT,TRBJ1-4,-,few,TRBV21-1
CASSLQGGAGGYEQYF,TGTGCCAGCAGCCTCCAAGGAGGGGCAGGGGGCTACGAGCAGTACTTC,TRBJ2-7,-,-,TRBV7-3
CASTPSTDTQYF,TGTGCCAGCACACCTAGCACAGATACGCAGTATTTT,TRBJ2-3,-,once,TRBV7-2
CASRTSGSTDTQYF,TGTGCCAGCCGGACTAGCGGGAGCACAGATACGCAGTATTTT,TRBJ2-3,TRBD2,-,TRBV19
CASSDRVWGAFF,TGTGCCAGCAGTGACCGGGTATGGGGAGCTTTCTTT,TRBJ1-1,-,-,TRBV2
CASSQGRRHGTIYF,TGTGCCAGCAGCCAGGGACGGAGGCACGGCACCATATATTTT,TRBJ1-3,-,few,TRBV14
CASSFSGGDGYTF,TGTGCCAGCAGCTTCTCAGGGGGCGATGGCTACACCTTC,TRBJ1-2,TRBD1,-,TRBV7-9
CSVVNRASYGYTF,TGCAGCGTAGTAAACAGGGCTAGCTATGGCTACACCTTC,TRBJ1-2,-,-,TRBV29-1
CASSLATQGTAGTGELFF,TGCGCCAGCAGCTTGGCAACCCAGGGGACCGCGGGGACCGGGGAGCTGTTTTTT,TRBJ2-2,-,-,TRBV5-1
CATQWTANTGELFF,TGTGCCACCCAGTGGACAGCCAACACCGGGGAGCTGTTTTTT,TRBJ2-2,-,-,TRBV6-5
CASSLRDNNNEQFF,TGTGCCAGCAGTTTACGGGACAACAACAATGAGCAGTTCTTC,TRBJ2-1,-,-,TRBV27
CASTSLAGGYNEQFF,TGTGCCAGCACCAGTTTAGCGGGGGGTTACAATGAGCAGTTCTTC,TRBJ2-1,TRBD2,-,TRBV2
CSVGSGQGSGTFF,TGCAGCGTTGGGAGTGGACAGGGGTCTGGTACTTTCTTT,TRBJ1-1,TRBD1,few,TRBV29-1
CASSLRPVPSEGPYEQFF,TGTGCCAGCAGCTTAAGGCCCGTGCCTAGCGAAGGTCCGTATGAGCAGTTCTTC,TRBJ2-1,-,-,TRBV7-3
CASSVRGHPDNEQFF,TGTGCCAGCAGCGTACGCGGGCATCCAGACAATGAGCAGTTCTTC,TRBJ2-1,-,few,TRBV9
CASSFYRETDTQYF,TGTGCCAGCAGCTTCTACAGGGAGACAGATACGCAGTATTTT,TRBJ2-3,-,-,TRBV7-2
CASSLLGSEYEQYF,TGTGCCAGCAGCTTGTTAGGGTCCGAGTACGAGCAGTACTTC,TRBJ2-7,-,-,TRBV5-6
CASSLHPRETQYF,TGTGCCAGCAGCTTGCACCCACGAGAGACCCAGTACTTC,TRBJ2-5,-,few,TRBV5-4
CASSLKQGRDNYGYTF,TGTGCCAGCAGCTTAAAACAGGGGAGGGATAACTATGGCTACACCTTC,TRBJ1-2,TRBD1,few,TRBV5-5
CASSPLVGVEETQYF,TGTGCCAGCTCACCCCTGGTAGGGGTAGAAGAGACCCAGTACTTC,TRBJ2-5,-,-,TRBV18
CASSYGAGNEQFF,TGTGCCAGCAGTTACGGAGCGGGCAATGAGCAGTTCTTC,TRBJ2-1,-,once,TRBV6-5
CASSPRTGAEAFF,TGCGCCAGCAGCCCTAGAACAGGGGCTGAAGCTTTCTTT,TRBJ1-1,TRBD1,-,TRBV5-1
CASSGPGQGAISQETQYF,TGTGCCAGCAGCGGACCGGGACAGGGGGCTATCAGCCAAGAGACCCAGTACTTC,TRBJ2-5,TRBD1,-,TRBV9
CATGHYYNEQFF,TGTGCCACCGGACACTACTACAATGAGCAGTTCTTC,TRBJ2-1,-,once,TRBV6-5
CASSLNRGGHTIYF,TGTGCCAGCAGCTTAAACAGGGGAGGTCACACCATATATTTT,TRBJ1-3,TRBD1,-,TRBV7-2
CASRATSGGAVDEQFF,TGCGCCAGCAGAGCGACTAGCGGGGGGGCGGTGGATGAGCAGTTCTTC,TRBJ2-1,TRBD2,-,TRBV4-1
CASSLAMGTTYEQYF,TGCGCCAGCAGCTTGGCCATGGGGACTACCTACGAGCAGTACTTC,TRBJ2-7,TRBD2,-,TRBV5-1
CASSPGGVEQFF,TGTGCCAGCAGCCCCGGGGGGGTGGAGCAGTTCTTC,TRBJ2-1,TRBD2,-,TRBV7-3
CASSRLAGDIIQYF,TGTGCCAGCAGCCGACTAGCGGGAGATATCATTCAGTACTTC,TRBJ2-4,TRBD2,-,TRBV2
CASSQVPGGGFYEQYF,TGCGCCAGCAGCCAAGTGCCGGGAGGGGGGTTCTACGAGCAGTACTTC,TRBJ2-7,TRBD2,once,TRBV4-1
CASGYRENTEAFF,TGTGCCAGCGGATACAGGGAGAACACTGAAGCTTTCTTT,TRBJ1-1,-,-,TRBV6-1
CASSQMDRDLHF,TGTGCCAGCAGCCAAATGGACAGGGACCTCCACTTT,TRBJ1-6,TRBD1,-,TRBV5-6
CAGNTGGPHGYTF,TGTGCTGGGAATACAGGGGGCCCACATGGCTACACCTTC,TRBJ1-2,TRBD1,-,TRBV12-5
CASSFLVGGHGELFF,TGTGCCAGCAGCTTCCTAGTGGGAGGGCACGGGGAGCTGTTTTTT,TRBJ2-2,TRBD2,-,TRBV11-2
CASSLLGTGGRYGYTF,TGTGCCAGCAGTTTACTCGGGACAGGGGGTAGATATGGCTACACCTTC,TRBJ1-2,TRBD1,-,TRBV6-5
CASRPGLRNEQFF,TGTGCCAGCAGACCGGGACTAAGGAATGAGCAGTTCTTC,TRBJ2-1,TRBD2,-,TRBV27
CASSFSLAGGTQYF,TGCGCCAGCAGCTTCAGTCTAGCGGGAGGGACGCAGTATTTT,TRBJ2-3,TRBD2,-,TRBV5-1
CASSLLGSGSGGNTGELFF,TGTGCCAGCAGCTTACTTGGGTCTGGTAGCGGGGGGAACACCGGGGAGCTGTTTTTT,TRBJ2-2,TRBD2,-,TRBV7-6
CSGNENNEQFF,TGCAGCGGGAATGAGAACAATGAGCAGTTCTTC,TRBJ2-1,-,-,TRBV29-1